The clone carrying this T cell receptor (beta chain) was counted between two and nine times. The data derive from a study of blood T cell repertoires in COVID-19. Enrollees, about 18 to 89 years old, lived in 24 US areas. Trimming took off 7 bases at V and 3 bases at J, with 10 bases between the two ends. This CDR3 has 13 amino acids. Germline assignment: CDR1 LNHDA and CDR2 SQIVND (reference sequence). Profiling relied on immunoSEQ multiplex PCR, and the TCRdb table lists in-frame clones only, not all of them. The data hold under 200,000 clones, with 86% observed a single time. This clonotype was obtained from a woman aged 40-49 years in a cohort exposed to, infected with or recovered from COVID-19 (not recorded which). J is TRBJ1-5 and V is TRBV19; D remains unclear. Sequencing was carried out using PBMCs or T cells enriched from blood (not recorded which). Written as DNA, the CDR3 is TGTGCCAGTAATCTCGGGTCCAATCAGCCCCAGCATTTT. Its protein is CASNLGSNQPQHF. Using reference TRBV19 and TRBJ1-5 for the parts outside the CDR3, the full variable domain is DGGITQSPKYLFRKEGQNVTLSCEQNLNHDAMYWYRQDPGQGLRLIYYSQIVNDFQKGDIAEGYSVSREKKESFPLTVTSAQKNPTAFYLCASNLGSNQPQHFGDGTRLSIL.